This T cell receptor beta chain was identified during a study of T cell responses to AZD1222 COVID-19 vaccine. CDR3 size: 15 residues. Trimming cost V 5 bases and J 5 bases; bases outside gene matches: 4. The germline gives CDR1 SGHAT, CDR2 FQNNGV. Only in-frame clones appear in the TCRdb table, and some are missing; sequencing was by immunoSEQ multiplex PCR. This sample yields approximately 100,000 clones, of which 90% are seen a single time; roughly 1.4% belongs to the top ten. Regarding this clone: Its antigen is currently unknown.

Points from the study as a whole: Per reports, nearly half of all spike-specific TCRs target regions that are unmutated in variants.

This material consisted of peripheral blood, taken on day 0 of AZD1222 vaccination. The clonotype originates from an adult in good health. The chain employs TRBV11-2 and TRBJ1-4, with TRBD1 matching over 11 bases. The CDR3 DNA sequence: TGTGCCAGCAGCCTGGGGACAGGGGGAAATGAAAAACTGTTTTTT. Its translation: CASSLGTGGNEKLFF.